The TCR beta chain under discussion was sequenced for a study of shared clonotypes between healthy human individuals. Each of the donors was a healthy adult who was HIV-negative and had not had a recent acute infection or vaccination. Unsorted samples relied on about 86 million PBMCs, which served as the source of genomic DNA. Researchers sequenced unsorted PBMC DNA using ten immunoSEQ deep assay plates. Generated by immunoSEQ multiplex PCR, the TCRdb table keeps only in-frame clones and is missing some. The sample yields 470,000 or so clones, around 85% seen once. The V gene lost 0 bases and the J gene lost 5 bases, with 17 bases spanning the gap. The germline V gene encodes CDR1 MNHNY and CDR2 SVGAGI (reference sequence). The CDR3 sequence is 16 residues long.

This clonotype was obtained from a woman between 35 and 50 years old in good health. Some clones in this sample may be carry-over from other donors' samples. The specimen sequenced was PBMCs. This chain uses TRBV6-6 with TRBJ2-7; the D gene is possibly TRBD2 (6 bases). In DNA form, the CDR3 reads TGTGCCAGCAGTTACTCGCCCGGGGGAGTTTACCACGAGCAGTACTTC. Encoded protein: CASSYSPGGVYHEQYF.